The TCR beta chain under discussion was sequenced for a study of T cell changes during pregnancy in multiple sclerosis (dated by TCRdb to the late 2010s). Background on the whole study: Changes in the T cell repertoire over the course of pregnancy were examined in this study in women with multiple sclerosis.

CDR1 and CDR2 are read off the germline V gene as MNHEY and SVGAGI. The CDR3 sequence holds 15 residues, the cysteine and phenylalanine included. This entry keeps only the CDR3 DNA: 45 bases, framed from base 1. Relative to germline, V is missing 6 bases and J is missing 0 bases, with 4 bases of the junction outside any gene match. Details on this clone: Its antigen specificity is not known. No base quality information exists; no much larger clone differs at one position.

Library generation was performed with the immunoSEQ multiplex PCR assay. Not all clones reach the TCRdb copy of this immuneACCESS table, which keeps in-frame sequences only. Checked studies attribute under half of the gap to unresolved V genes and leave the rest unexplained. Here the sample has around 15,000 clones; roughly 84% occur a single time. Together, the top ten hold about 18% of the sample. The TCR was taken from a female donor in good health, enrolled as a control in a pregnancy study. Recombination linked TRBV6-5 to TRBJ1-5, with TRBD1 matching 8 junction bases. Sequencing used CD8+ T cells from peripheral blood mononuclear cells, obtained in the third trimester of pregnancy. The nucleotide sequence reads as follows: TGTGCCAGCAGGCCGACAGGGGATAGCAATCAGCCCCAGCATTTT. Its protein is CASRPTGDSNQPQHF.